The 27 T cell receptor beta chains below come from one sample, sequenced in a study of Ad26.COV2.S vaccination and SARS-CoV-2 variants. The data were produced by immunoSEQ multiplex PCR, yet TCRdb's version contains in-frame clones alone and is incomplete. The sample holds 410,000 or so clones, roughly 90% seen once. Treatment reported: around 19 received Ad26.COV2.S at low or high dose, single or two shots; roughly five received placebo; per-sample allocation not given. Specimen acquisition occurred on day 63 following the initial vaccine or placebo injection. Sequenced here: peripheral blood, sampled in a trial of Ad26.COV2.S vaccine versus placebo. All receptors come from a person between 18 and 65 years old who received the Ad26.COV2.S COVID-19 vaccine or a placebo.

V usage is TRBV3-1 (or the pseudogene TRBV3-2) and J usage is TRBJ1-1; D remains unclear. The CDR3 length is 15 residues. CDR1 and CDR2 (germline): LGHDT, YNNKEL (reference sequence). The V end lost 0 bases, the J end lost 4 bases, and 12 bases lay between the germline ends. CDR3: CASSQDLGMGTEAFF. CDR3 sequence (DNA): TGTGCCAGCAGCCAAGATTTAGGGATGGGCACTGAAGCTTTCTTT.

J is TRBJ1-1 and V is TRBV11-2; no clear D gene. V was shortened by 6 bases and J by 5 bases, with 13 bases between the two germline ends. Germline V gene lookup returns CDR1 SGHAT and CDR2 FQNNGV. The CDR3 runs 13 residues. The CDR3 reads CASRFPPRTEAFF. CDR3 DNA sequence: TGTGCCAGCAGATTCCCTCCGAGGACTGAAGCTTTCTTT.

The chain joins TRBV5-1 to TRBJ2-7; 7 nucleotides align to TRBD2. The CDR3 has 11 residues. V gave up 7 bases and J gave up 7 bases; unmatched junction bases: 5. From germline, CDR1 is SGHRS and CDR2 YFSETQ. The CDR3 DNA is TGCGCCAGCTCAGCGCGGGGGGAGCAGTACTTC. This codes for CASSARGEQYF.

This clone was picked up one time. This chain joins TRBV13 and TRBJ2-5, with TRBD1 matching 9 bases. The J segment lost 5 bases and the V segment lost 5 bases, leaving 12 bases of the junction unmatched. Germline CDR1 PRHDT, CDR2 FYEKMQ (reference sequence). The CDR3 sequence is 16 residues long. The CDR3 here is CASSTRTGEVMETQYF. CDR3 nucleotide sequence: TGTGCCAGCAGCACTCGGACAGGGGAGGTTATGGAGACCCAGTACTTC.

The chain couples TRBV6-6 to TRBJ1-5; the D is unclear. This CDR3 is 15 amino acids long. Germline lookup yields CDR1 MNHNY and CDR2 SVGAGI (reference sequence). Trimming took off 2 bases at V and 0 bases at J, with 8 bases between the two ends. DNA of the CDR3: TGTGCCAGCAGTTACGATATGTATAGCAATCAGCCCCAGCATTTT. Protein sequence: CASSYDMYSNQPQHF.

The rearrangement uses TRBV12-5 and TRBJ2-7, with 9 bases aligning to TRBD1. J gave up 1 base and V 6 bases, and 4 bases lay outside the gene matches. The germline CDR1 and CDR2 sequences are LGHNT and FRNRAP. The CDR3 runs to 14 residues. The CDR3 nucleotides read TGTGCTAGTGGCGACAGGGGGAAATCCTACGAGCAGTACTTC. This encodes CASGDRGKSYEQYF.

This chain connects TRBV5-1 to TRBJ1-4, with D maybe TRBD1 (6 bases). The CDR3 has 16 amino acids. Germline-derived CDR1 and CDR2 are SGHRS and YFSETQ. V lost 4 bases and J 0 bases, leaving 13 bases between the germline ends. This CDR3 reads CASSLGTTATNEKLFF. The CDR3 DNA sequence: TGCGCCAGCAGCCTGGGGACAACTGCAACTAATGAAAAACTGTTTTTT.

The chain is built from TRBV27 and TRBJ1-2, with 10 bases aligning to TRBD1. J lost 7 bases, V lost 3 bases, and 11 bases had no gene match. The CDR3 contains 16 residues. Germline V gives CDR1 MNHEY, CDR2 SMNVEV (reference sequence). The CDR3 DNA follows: TGTGCCAGCAGTTTCCTTACCGGGACAGGGGCATCTGGCTACACCTTC. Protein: CASSFLTGTGASGYTF.

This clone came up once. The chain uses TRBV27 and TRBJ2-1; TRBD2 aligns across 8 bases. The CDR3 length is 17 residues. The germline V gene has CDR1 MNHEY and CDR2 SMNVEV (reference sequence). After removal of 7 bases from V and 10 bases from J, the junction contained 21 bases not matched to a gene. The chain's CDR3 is CASTPRDGGGARGEQFF. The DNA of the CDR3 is TGTGCCAGCACCCCACGGGACGGGGGGGGTGCTCGGGGAGAGCAGTTCTTC.

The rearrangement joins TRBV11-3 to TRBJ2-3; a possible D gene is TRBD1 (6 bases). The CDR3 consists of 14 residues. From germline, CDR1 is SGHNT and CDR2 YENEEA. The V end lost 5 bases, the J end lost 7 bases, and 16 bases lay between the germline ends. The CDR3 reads CASSRTVGAYTQYF. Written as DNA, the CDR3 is TGTGCCAGCAGCCGGACCGTGGGGGCCTATACGCAGTATTTT. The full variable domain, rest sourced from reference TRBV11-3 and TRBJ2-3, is EAGVVQSPRYKIIEKKQPVAFWCNPISGHNTLYWYLQNLGQGPELLIRYENEEAVDDSQLPKDRFSAERLKGVDSTLKIQPAELGDSAVYLCASSRTVGAYTQYFGPGTRLTVL.

CDR3 sequence reads: CASSEYRDSYTGELFF. The CDR3, as DNA: TGCGCCAGCAGTGAGTACCGCGACAGCTACACCGGGGAGCTGTTTTTT. V gene TRBV10-1 combines with J gene TRBJ2-2; perhaps TRBD1 as D (5 bases). The germline V gene encodes CDR1 WNHNN and CDR2 SYGVQD (reference sequence). The CDR3 extends over 16 amino acids. Deletions cut 1 base from V and 3 bases from J, with 12 bases between.

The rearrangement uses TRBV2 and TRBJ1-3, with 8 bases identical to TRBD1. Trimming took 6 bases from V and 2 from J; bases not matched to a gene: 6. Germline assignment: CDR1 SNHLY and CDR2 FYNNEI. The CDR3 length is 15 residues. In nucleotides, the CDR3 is TGTGCCAGCAGGGGGACAGGAGCCCCTGGAAACACCATATATTTT. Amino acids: CASRGTGAPGNTIYF.

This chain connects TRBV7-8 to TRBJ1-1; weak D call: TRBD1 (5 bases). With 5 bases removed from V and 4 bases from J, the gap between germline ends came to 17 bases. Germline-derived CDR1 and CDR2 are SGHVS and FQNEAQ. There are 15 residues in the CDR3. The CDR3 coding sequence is TGTGCCAGCAGCCCCGGGCGGGGGGTGGGCACTGAAGCTTTCTTT. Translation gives CASSPGRGVGTEAFF.

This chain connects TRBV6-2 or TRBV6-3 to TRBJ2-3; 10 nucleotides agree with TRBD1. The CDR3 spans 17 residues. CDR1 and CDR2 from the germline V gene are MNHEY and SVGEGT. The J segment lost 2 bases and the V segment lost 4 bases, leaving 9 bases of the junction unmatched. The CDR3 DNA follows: TGTGCCAGCAGTTTTCTACGGACAGGGGGGTTCACAGATACGCAGTATTTT. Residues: CASSFLRTGGFTDTQYF.

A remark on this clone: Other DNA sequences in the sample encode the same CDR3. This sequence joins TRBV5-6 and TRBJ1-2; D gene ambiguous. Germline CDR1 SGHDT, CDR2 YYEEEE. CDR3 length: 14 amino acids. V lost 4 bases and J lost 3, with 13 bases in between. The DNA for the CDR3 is TGTGCCAGCAGCCTGGGTAGGGCCCACTATGGCTACACCTTC. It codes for CASSLGRAHYGYTF.

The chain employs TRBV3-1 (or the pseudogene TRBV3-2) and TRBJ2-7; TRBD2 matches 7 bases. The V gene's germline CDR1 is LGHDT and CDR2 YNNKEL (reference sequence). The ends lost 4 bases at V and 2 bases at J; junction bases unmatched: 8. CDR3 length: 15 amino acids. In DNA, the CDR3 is TGTGCCAGCAGCCCCCGCGGCGCGGGGGCCTACGAGCAGTACTTC. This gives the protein CASSPRGAGAYEQYF.

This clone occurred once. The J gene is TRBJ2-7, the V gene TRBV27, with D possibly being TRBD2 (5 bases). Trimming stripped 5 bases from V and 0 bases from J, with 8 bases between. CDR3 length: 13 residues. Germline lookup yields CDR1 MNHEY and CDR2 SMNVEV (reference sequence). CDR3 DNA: TGTGCCAGCAGTACCCGGGGCTCCTACGAGCAGTACTTC. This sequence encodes CASSTRGSYEQYF.

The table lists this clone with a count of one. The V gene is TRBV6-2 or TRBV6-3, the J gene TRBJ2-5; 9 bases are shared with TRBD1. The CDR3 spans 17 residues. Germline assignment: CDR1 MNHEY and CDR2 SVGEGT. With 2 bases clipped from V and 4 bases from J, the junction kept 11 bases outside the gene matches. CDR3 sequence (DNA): TGTGCCAGCAGTTACCCCGGGACAGGGTACTCTGGAGAGACCCAGTACTTC. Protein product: CASSYPGTGYSGETQYF.

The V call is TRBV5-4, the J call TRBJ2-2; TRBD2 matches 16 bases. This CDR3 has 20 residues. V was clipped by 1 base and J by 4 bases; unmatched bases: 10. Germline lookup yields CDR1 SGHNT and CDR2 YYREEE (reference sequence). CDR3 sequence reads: CASSLKGTSGGAVITGELFF. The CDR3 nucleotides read TGTGCCAGCAGCTTGAAGGGGACTAGCGGGGGGGCGGTTATCACCGGGGAGCTGTTTTTT.

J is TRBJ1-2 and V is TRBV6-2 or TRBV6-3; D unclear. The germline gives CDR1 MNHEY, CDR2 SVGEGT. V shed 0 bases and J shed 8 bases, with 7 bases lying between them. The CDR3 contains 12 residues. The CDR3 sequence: CASSYSGMGYTF. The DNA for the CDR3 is TGTGCCAGCAGTTACTCGGGGATGGGCTACACCTTC.

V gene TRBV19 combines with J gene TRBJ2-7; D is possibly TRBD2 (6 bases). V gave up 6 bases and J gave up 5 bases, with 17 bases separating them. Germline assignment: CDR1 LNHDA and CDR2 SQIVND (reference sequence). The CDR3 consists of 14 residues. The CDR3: CASSLRGRTHEQYF. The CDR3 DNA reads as TGTGCCAGTAGCCTGCGGGGCAGGACCCACGAGCAGTACTTC.

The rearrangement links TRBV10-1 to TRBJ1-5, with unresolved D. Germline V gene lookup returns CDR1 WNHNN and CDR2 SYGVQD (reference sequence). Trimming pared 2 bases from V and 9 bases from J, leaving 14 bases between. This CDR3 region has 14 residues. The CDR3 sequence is CASSEGSSFGPQHF. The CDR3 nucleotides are TGCGCCAGCAGTGAGGGGAGCTCATTTGGGCCCCAGCATTTT.

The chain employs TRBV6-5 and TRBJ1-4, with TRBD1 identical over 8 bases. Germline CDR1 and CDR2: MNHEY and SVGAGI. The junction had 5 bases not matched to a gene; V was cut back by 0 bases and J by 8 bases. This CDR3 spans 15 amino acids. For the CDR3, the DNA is TGTGCCAGCAGTTACTCGACAGGGGAAAACGAAAAACTGTTTTTT. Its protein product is CASSYSTGENEKLFF.

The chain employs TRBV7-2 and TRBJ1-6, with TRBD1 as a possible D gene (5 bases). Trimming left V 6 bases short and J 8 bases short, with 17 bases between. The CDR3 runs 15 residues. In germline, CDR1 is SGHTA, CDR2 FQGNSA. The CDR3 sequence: CASRRRDGLHSPLHF. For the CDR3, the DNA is TGTGCCAGCAGGCGCAGGGACGGCCTTCATTCACCCCTCCACTTT.

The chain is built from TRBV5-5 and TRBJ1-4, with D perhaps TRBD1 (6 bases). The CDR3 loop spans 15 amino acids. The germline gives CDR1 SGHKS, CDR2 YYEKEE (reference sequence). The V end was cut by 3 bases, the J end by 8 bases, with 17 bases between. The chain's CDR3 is CASSSWTAKGEKLFF. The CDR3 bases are TGTGCCAGCAGCTCTTGGACAGCAAAGGGGGAAAAACTGTTTTTT.

For the CDR3, the DNA is TGTGCCAGCAGTTCAAGCACAGGGGCGGATAGCAATCAGCCCCAGCATTTT. Translation gives CASSSSTGADSNQPQHF. The gene calls are TRBV7-8 and TRBJ1-5; 7 bases align to TRBD1. Losses at the gene ends were 6 bases for V and 0 bases for J; bases not matched to a gene: 11. The germline CDR1 and CDR2 sequences are SGHVS and FQNEAQ. This CDR3 is 17 amino acids long.

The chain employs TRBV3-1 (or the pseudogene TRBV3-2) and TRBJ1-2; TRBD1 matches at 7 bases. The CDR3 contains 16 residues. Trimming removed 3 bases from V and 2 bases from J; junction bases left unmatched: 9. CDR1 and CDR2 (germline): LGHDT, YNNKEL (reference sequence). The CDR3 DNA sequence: TGTGCCAGCAGCCATCTCATAATAGGGGGCAACTATGGCTACACCTTC. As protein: CASSHLIIGGNYGYTF.